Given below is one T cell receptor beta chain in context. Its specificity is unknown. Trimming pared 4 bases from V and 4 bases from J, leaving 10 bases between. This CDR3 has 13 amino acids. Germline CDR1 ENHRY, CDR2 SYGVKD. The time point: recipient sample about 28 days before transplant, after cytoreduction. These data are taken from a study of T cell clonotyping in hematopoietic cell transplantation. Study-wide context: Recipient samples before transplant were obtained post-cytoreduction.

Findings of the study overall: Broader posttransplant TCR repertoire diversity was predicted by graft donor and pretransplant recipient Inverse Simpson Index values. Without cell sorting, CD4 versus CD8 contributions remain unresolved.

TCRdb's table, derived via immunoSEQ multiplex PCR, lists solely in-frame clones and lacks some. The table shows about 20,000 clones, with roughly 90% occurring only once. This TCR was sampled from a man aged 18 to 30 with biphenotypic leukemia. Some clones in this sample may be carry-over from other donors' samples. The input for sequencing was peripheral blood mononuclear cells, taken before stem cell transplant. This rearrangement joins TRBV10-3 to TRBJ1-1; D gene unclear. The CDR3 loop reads CAISGVKGTEAFF. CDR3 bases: TGTGCCATCAGTGGGGTGAAGGGCACTGAAGCTTTCTTT.